This TCR beta chain was retrieved from a study of blood T cell repertoires in COVID-19. On the study more broadly: COVID-19 samples, acute and convalescent, were from the United States, Italy and Spain. Sample material is recorded as cDNA or gDNA derived from T cells, B-cell-depleted T cells, or PBMCs.

V shed 1 base and J 4 bases; nucleotides not matched to a gene: 4. The CDR3 contains 16 residues. The V gene's germline CDR1 is SGHRS and CDR2 YFSETQ. Followed over time, Seattle patients had been enrolled while infection was active. Original handling: The authors estimated nucleated cell counts from reference gene primer amplification. Profiled with immunoSEQ multiplex PCR; TCRdb holds only in-frame clones, not every one. That table supplies the V and J calls and clone size; D and trimming were determined from the DNA. The data show about 150,000 clones, 83% seen once. This clonotype originated in a woman between 55 and 75 years old with COVID-19, enrolled during active disease. The chain uses TRBV5-1 and TRBJ1-3; TRBD1 matches at 11 bases. The sequenced sample was peripheral blood. For the CDR3, the DNA is TGCGCCAGCAGCTTGAGCGGACAGGGGGCGGGAAACACCATATATTTT. This sequence encodes CASSLSGQGAGNTIYF.